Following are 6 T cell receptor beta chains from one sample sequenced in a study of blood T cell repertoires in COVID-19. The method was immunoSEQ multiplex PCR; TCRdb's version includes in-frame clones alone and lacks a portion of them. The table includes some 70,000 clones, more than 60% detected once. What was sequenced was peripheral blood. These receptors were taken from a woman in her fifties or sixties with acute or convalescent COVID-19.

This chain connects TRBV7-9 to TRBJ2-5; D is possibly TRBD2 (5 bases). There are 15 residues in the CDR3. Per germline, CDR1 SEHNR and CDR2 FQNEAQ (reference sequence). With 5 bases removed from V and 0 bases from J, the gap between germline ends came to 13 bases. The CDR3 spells CASSIRTGYQETQYF. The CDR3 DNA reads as TGTGCCAGCAGCATACGGACGGGGTACCAAGAGACCCAGTACTTC.

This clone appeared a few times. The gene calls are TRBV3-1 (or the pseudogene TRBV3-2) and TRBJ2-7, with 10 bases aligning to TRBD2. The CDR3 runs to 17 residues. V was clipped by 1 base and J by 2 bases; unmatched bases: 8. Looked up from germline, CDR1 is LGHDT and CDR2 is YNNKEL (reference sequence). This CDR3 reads CASSQVTSGVEPYEQYF. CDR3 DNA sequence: TGTGCCAGCAGCCAAGTTACTAGCGGGGTAGAACCCTACGAGCAGTACTTC.

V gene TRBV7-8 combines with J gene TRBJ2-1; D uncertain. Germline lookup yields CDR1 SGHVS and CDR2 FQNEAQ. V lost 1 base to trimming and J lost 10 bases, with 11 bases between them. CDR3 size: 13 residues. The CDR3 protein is CASSLEAQQEQFF. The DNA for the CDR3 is TGTGCCAGCAGCTTAGAGGCACAGCAGGAGCAGTTCTTC.

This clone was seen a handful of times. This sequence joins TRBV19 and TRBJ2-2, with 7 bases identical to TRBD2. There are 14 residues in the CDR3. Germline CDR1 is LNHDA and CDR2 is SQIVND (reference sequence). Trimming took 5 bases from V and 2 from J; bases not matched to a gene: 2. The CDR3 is CASSWGGNTGELFF. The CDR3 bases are TGTGCCAGTAGTTGGGGGGGAAACACCGGGGAGCTGTTTTTT.

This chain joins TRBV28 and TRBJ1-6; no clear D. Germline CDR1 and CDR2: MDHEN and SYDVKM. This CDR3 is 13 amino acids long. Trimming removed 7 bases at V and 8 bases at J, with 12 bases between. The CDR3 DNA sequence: TGTGCCAGCACCGGGTTTATGGATTCACCCCTCCACTTT. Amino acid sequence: CASTGFMDSPLHF.

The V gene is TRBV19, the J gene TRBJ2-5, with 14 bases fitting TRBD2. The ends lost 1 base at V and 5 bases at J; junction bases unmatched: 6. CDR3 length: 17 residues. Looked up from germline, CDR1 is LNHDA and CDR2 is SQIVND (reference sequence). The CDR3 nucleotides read TGTGCCAGTAGTATAGGGGGACTAGCGGGAGTTACTGAGACCCAGTACTTC. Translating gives CASSIGGLAGVTETQYF.